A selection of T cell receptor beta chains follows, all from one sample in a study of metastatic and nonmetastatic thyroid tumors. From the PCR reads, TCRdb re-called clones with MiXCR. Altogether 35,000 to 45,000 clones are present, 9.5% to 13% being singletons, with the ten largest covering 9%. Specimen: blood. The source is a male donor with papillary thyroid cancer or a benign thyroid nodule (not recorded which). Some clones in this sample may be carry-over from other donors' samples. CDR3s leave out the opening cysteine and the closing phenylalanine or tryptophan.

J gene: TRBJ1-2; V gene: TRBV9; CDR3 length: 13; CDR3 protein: ASSPEGDRFYGYT
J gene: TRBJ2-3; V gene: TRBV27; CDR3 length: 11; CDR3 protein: ASSISRGLLGY
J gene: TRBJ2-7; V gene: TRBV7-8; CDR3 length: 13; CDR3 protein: ASSAYRVWRYEQY
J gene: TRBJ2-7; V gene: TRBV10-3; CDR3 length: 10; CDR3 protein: AISESSGEQY
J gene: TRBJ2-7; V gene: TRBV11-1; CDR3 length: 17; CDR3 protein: ASSLARPTSLAGGREQY
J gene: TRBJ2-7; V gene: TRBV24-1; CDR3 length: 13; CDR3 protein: ATSEQTGRDYEQY
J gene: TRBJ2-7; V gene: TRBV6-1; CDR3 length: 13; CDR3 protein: ASSSAVGGAYEQY
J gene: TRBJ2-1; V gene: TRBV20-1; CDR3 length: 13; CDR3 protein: SARKPSGSYNEQF
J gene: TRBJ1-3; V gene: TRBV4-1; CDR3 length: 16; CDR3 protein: ASSQVVQGAARGNTIY
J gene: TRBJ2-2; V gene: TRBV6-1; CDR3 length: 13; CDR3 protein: ASRVCYANTGELF
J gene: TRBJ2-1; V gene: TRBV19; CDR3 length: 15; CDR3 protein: ASSIASRSSSYNEQF
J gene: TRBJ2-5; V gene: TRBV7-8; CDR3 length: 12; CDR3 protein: ASSLAGGGGTQY
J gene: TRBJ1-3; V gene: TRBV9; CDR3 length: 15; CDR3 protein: ASSVGTQLHSGNTIY
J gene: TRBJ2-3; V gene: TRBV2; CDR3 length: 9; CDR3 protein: ASVGTDTQY
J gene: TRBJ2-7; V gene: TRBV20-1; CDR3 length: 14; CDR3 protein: SARDLQGERSYEQY
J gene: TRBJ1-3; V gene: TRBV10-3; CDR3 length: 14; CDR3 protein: AISEVAGDSGNTIY
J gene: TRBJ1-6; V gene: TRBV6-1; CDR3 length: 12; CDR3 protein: ASSRDSLNSPLH
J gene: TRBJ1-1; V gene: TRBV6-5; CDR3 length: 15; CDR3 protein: ASSYSRRDTTNTEAF
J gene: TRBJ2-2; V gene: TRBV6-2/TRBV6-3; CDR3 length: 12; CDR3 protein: ASRIGTVTGELF
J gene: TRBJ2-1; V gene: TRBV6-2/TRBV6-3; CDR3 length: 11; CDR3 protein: ASSERENNEQF
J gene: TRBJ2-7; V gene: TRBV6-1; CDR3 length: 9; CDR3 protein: TSRRDCEQY
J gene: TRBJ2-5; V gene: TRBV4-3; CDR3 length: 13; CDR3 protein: ASSQGEGTVGTQY
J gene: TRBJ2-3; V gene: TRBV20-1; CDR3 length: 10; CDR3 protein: SAPPGADTQY
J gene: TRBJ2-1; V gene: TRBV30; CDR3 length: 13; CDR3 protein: AWSVGLVAYNEQF
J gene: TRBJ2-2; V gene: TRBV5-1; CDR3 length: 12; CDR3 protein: ASSARGNTGELF
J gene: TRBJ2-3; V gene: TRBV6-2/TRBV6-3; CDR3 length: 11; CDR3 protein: ASRRGPTDTQY
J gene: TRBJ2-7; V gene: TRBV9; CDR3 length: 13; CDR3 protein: ASSVGGVGPYEQY
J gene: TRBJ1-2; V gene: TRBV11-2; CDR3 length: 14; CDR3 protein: ASSLEPSGTIDGYT
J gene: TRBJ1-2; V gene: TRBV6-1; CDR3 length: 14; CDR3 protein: ASMAVGQGERSGYT
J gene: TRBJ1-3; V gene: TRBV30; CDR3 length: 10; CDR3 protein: AWSVEKVPIY
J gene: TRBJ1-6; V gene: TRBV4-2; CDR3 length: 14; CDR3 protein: ASSQDIGTGTSPLH
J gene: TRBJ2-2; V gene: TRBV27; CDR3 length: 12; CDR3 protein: ASRRDTNTGELF
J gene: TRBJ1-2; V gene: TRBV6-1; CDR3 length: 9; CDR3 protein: ASTYDYGYT
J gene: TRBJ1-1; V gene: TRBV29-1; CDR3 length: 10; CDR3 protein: SVVFMNTEAF
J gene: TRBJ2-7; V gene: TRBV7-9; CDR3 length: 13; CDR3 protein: ASSPYPDRGSEQY
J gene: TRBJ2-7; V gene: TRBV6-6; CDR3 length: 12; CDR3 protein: ASSYYGGSYEQY
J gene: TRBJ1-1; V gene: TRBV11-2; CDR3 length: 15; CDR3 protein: ASSLRRGGGMNTEAF